The 25 T cell receptor beta chains reported below all come from one sample, sequenced in a study of early stage breast cancer tumors. Method: immunoSEQ multiplex PCR; TCRdb's copy keeps in-frame clones and lacks some. The table includes 3,000 or so clones, 64% detected once. Sequenced sample: breast tumor tissue. The receptor set was obtained from a person aged 40-50 years with breast cancer.

The V call is TRBV11-1, the J call TRBJ2-7; perhaps TRBD2 as D (6 bases). CDR1 and CDR2 (germline): SGHAT, FQDESV (reference sequence). V gave up 1 base and J gave up 5 bases, with 18 bases separating them. The length of the CDR3 is 16 residues. CDR3 sequence: CASSLGGTARNNEQYF. The CDR3 bases are TGTGCCAGCAGCTTAGGCGGGACCGCCCGAAACAACGAGCAGTACTTC.

The chain combines TRBV21-1 with TRBJ1-5. TRBV21-1 is deemed a pseudogene. CDR3 length equals 15 residues. In nucleotides, the CDR3 is TGTGCCAGCAGACGTCCCAAACCAAGCAATCAGCCCCAGCATTTT. It is translated as CASRRPKPSNQPQHF.

This chain connects TRBV10-2 to TRBJ2-7; D is unclear. This CDR3 is 12 amino acids long. Between the trimmed V and J ends, which lost 6 bases and 9 bases, there was a span of 15 bases. CDR1 is WSHSY and CDR2 is SAAADI in the germline V gene. The CDR3 is CASSEMEHLQYF. The DNA of the CDR3 is TGCGCCAGCAGCGAAATGGAACATCTGCAGTACTTC.

CDR3 bases: TGTGCCAGCAGCCAAGGGGACAGGGGCTACTATGGCTACACCTTC. It yields the protein CASSQGDRGYYGYTF. The V and J genes are TRBV6-5 and TRBJ1-2, with 10 bases fitting TRBD1. Germline loops: CDR1 MNHEY, CDR2 SVGAGI. V was clipped by 6 bases and J by 3 bases; unmatched bases: 7. This CDR3 is built from 15 residues.

The chain has TRBV5-1 and TRBJ2-3; D is ambiguous. Per germline, CDR1 SGHRS and CDR2 YFSETQ. The V end was cut by 0 bases, the J end by 9 bases, with 8 bases between. The CDR3 totals 12 residues. The CDR3 is CASSLELPTQYF. The CDR3 DNA is TGCGCCAGCAGCTTGGAACTACCAACGCAGTATTTT.

V is TRBV11-1 and J is TRBJ1-1; D possibly corresponds to TRBD1 (5 bases). CDR1 is SGHAT, CDR2 FQDESV, per germline (reference sequence). The CDR3 extends over 15 amino acids. V lost 5 bases and J 3 bases, leaving 16 bases between the germline ends. The CDR3: CASSPPTAGHTEAFF. CDR3 DNA sequence: TGTGCCAGCAGCCCCCCCACGGCAGGGCACACTGAAGCTTTCTTT. Complete variable domain (other parts from reference TRBV11-1 and TRBJ1-1): EAEVAQSPRYKITEKSQAVAFWCDPISGHATLYWYRQILGQGPELLVQFQDESVVDDSQLPKDRFSAERLKGVDSTLKIQPAELGDSAMYLCASSPPTAGHTEAFFGQGTRLTVV.

The chain carries TRBV7-9 and TRBJ1-5; D is undetermined. The CDR3 has 12 residues. V was cut by 4 bases and J by 6 bases, with 7 bases left in between. The V gene's germline CDR1 is SEHNR and CDR2 FQNEAQ (reference sequence). The CDR3 bases are TGTGCCAGCAGCTCGGGTATTCAGCCCCAGCATTTT. Protein product: CASSSGIQPQHF.

This chain joins TRBV29-1 and TRBJ2-6; 8 nucleotides match TRBD1. The CDR3 length is 16 residues. Germline V CDR1 and CDR2: SQVTM, ANQGSEA. The junction had 10 bases not matched to a gene; V was cut back by 5 bases and J by 4 bases. The CDR3 sequence is CSVRSRGRSGANVLTF. Written as DNA, the CDR3 is TGCAGCGTTCGGAGCAGGGGGCGCTCCGGGGCCAACGTCCTGACTTTC.

The chain combines TRBV29-1 with TRBJ1-1; D unresolved. CDR3 length: 13 residues. CDR1 SQVTM and CDR2 ANQGSEA come from the germline V gene. Deletions cut 0 bases from V and 1 base from J, with 6 bases between. This CDR3 is CSVEDHWNTEAFF. The CDR3 nucleotides are TGCAGCGTTGAAGATCATTGGAACACTGAAGCTTTCTTT. The whole variable domain, remainder taken from reference TRBV29-1 and TRBJ1-1, is SAVISQKPSRDICQRGTSLTIQCQVDSQVTMMFWYRQQPGQSLTLIATANQGSEATYESGFVIDKFPISRPNLTFSTLTVSNMSPEDSSIYLCSVEDHWNTEAFFGQGTRLTVV.

Of note for this clone: Relative to the germline gene, one junction end is altered; a read error may explain this. V usage is TRBV2 and J usage is TRBJ2-3; 8 bases line up with TRBD1. The CDR3 runs 15 residues. The germline V gene has CDR1 SNHLY and CDR2 FYNNEI. The CDR3 nucleotides are TGTGCCAGCAGCGCGGACAGGGTCTACACATATACGCAGTATTTT. Residues: CASSADRVYTYTQYF.

By sample fraction, this clone is large. The CDR3 loop is CASSEGSQGGVWQFF. CDR3 coding DNA: TGTGCCAGCAGTGAAGGAAGTCAGGGCGGAGTTTGGCAGTTCTTC. The V and J genes are TRBV2 and TRBJ2-1, with D possibly TRBD1 on 5 matching bases. The CDR3 contains 15 residues. The germline V gene encodes CDR1 SNHLY and CDR2 FYNNEI. Trimming shortened V by 1 base and J by 12 bases, and 19 bases separated the two germline ends.

This clone has only a few counts. J is TRBJ2-7 and V is TRBV14; possibly TRBD1 for D (6 bases). V was pared by 0 bases and J by 3 bases, with 12 bases between. This CDR3 region has 15 residues. Per germline, CDR1 SGHDN and CDR2 FVKESK. This chain's CDR3 is CASSQEWGQIYEQYF. In nucleotides, the CDR3 is TGTGCCAGCAGCCAAGAATGGGGGCAGATCTACGAGCAGTACTTC.

This sequence joins TRBV25-1 and TRBJ1-5; TRBD1 matches 7 bases. The germline V gene has CDR1 MGHDK and CDR2 SYGVNS. This CDR3 is 16 amino acids long. The V and J ends lost 3 bases and 6 bases, in that order; junction bases with no gene match: 11. CDR3 DNA: TGTGCCAGCAGTGAGGGGACACAGGGGACCAGTCAGCCCCAGCATTTT. It specifies CASSEGTQGTSQPQHF.

The V call is TRBV7-8, the J call TRBJ2-5; TRBD1 matches 7 bases. V lost 2 bases and J lost 2; bases outside the gene matches: 5. The CDR3 consists of 15 residues. From germline, CDR1 is SGHVS and CDR2 FQNEAQ. CDR3 DNA: TGTGCCAGCAGCTTATCCCGGGACAGACAAGAGACCCAGTACTTC. Its protein is CASSLSRDRQETQYF.

The genes are TRBV19 and TRBJ2-7; 12 bases agree with TRBD2. This CDR3 region has 15 residues. With V trimmed by 3 bases and J by 5 bases, 5 bases remained unmatched. Looked up from germline, CDR1 is LNHDA and CDR2 is SQIVND (reference sequence). The CDR3, as DNA: TGTGCCAGTAGTATGCTAGCGGGAGGGCCCCACGAGCAGTACTTC. Translated, it gives CASSMLAGGPHEQYF.

The V gene is TRBV2, the J gene TRBJ2-5; D unclear. V lost 6 bases and J 2 bases, leaving 4 bases between the germline ends. Germline CDR1 and CDR2: SNHLY and FYNNEI. This CDR3 spans 11 amino acids. The CDR3 DNA sequence: TGTGCCAGCAGAGATCAAGAGACCCAGTACTTC. It yields the protein CASRDQETQYF.

The chain couples TRBV18 to TRBJ1-2; D not resolved. This CDR3 contains 11 residues. V lost 5 bases and J lost 4, with 5 bases in between. Germline loops: CDR1 KGHSH, CDR2 LQKENI. CDR3 bases: TGTGCCAGCTCAGCGGTCTATGGCTACACCTTC. It yields the protein CASSAVYGYTF.

V gene TRBV7-4 combines with J gene TRBJ2-1; the D gene could be TRBD1 or TRBD2 (5 bases each). Germline V gene sequence: CDR1 SGHVT, CDR2 SQSDAQ. Trimming removed 5 bases at V and 8 bases at J, with 16 bases between. This CDR3 has 14 amino acids. CDR3 sequence reads: CASSPGLAVDEQFF. CDR3 in DNA: TGTGCCAGCAGCCCGGGGCTAGCCGTGGATGAGCAGTTCTTC.

The V call is TRBV19, the J call TRBJ2-7; no reliable D call. The CDR3 loop spans 14 amino acids. Looked up from germline, CDR1 is LNHDA and CDR2 is SQIVND (reference sequence). Trimming took 5 bases from V and 1 from J, leaving 12 bases between them. The CDR3 loop is CASSFSLGSYEQYF. The CDR3, as DNA: TGTGCCAGTAGTTTCTCTCTTGGATCCTACGAGCAGTACTTC.

In this sample, this clone is large (0.1 to 1%). This chain links TRBV10-1 with TRBJ2-7, with D perhaps matching TRBD2 (6 bases). Trimming took off 0 bases at V and 6 bases at J, with 9 bases between the two ends. The germline V gene encodes CDR1 WNHNN and CDR2 SYGVQD (reference sequence). The CDR3 spans 13 residues. The CDR3 reads CASSESGGTEQYF. The CDR3 DNA follows: TGCGCCAGCAGTGAGTCCGGCGGGACCGAGCAGTACTTC.

This rearrangement joins TRBV6-5 to TRBJ1-4, with TRBD1 matching 8 bases. V was clipped by 2 bases and J by 10 bases; unmatched bases: 6. The CDR3 has 14 residues. Per the germline V gene, CDR1 is MNHEY and CDR2 is SVGAGI. The CDR3: CASSYGRGLGKLFF. DNA of the CDR3: TGTGCCAGCAGTTACGGCAGGGGGCTTGGAAAACTGTTTTTT.

This clone has a single count. V usage is TRBV27 and J usage is TRBJ2-7; TRBD2 aligns across 8 bases. Trimming at V came to 8 bases and at J to 2 bases, leaving 5 bases not matched to a gene. This CDR3 is 13 amino acids long. Germline-derived CDR1 and CDR2 are MNHEY and SMNVEV (reference sequence). The CDR3 DNA follows: TGTGCCAGCCCCTACGGGAGGGCCTACGAGCAGTACTTC. It translates to CASPYGRAYEQYF.

This clone appeared a few times. The gene calls are TRBV9 and TRBJ1-1; TRBD1 is a possible D gene (6 bases). The CDR3 runs 14 residues. V was clipped by 4 bases and J by 3 bases, with 13 bases between them. The germline CDR1 and CDR2 sequences are SGDLS and YYNGEE. CDR3 nucleotide sequence: TGTGCCAGCAGCCCCAATTCAGGGGACACTGAAGCTTTCTTT. Encoded protein: CASSPNSGDTEAFF. Supplemented by reference TRBV9 and TRBJ1-1, the full variable domain reads DSGVTQTPKHLITATGQRVTLRCSPRSGDLSVYWYQQSLDQGLQFLIQYYNGEERAKGNILERFSAQQFPDLHSELNLSSLELGDSALYFCASSPNSGDTEAFFGQGTRLTVV.

Only a few counts were recorded for this clone. V gene TRBV10-1 combines with J gene TRBJ2-3; the match to TRBD1 covers 8 bases. The CDR3 totals 15 residues. The ends lost 6 bases at V and 2 bases at J; junction bases unmatched: 7. Germline lookup yields CDR1 WNHNN and CDR2 SYGVQD (reference sequence). CDR3 sequence (DNA): TGCGCCAGCAGCCCAGGGGGCACCCCCACAGATACGCAGTATTTT. It translates to CASSPGGTPTDTQYF.

This chain links TRBV9 with TRBJ2-2; 8 nucleotides line up with TRBD2. V lost 4 bases, J lost 1 base, and 3 bases stayed unmatched. The CDR3 has 15 residues. Germline V gives CDR1 SGDLS, CDR2 YYNGEE. CDR3: CASSPGTRNTGELFF. CDR3 DNA: TGTGCCAGCAGCCCCGGGACTAGGAACACCGGGGAGCTGTTTTTT.